The clone carrying this T cell receptor (beta chain) is hyperexpanded in the sample. Patients underwent thyroid surgery, and none had received any treatment before it. TCRdb redid the clone calls on the PCR reads using MiXCR. The sample has 13,000 or so clones, more than 20% seen once. V shed 2 bases and J shed 11 bases, with 16 bases lying between them. CDR1 is MDHEN, CDR2 SYDVKM, per germline. The CDR3 spans 14 residues. These data are taken from a study of metastatic and nonmetastatic thyroid tumors. This clonotype was sampled from a male donor with papillary thyroid cancer or a benign thyroid nodule (not recorded which). Some clones in this sample may be carry-over from other donors' samples. The sequenced material came from blood. The V gene is TRBV28, the J gene TRBJ2-1; unclear D gene. The CDR3 region is CASSLALSDPQQFF. The CDR3 region has the DNA TGTGCCAGCAGTTTAGCGCTCTCGGACCCACAGCAGTTCTTC.